This TCR beta chain was observed in a study of cytomegalovirus exposure and HLA in healthy donors. General study points: A few chains tied to CMV proved CMV antigen-specific in vitro.

About this clone: Its specificity is unknown.

Primers for the PCR totalled 60 Vbeta and 13 Jbeta. Here immunoSEQ multiplex PCR was the method, and the copy in TCRdb shows in-frame clones only, minus some. The top ten clones hold roughly 1.9% of a sample with fewer than 250,000 clones, approximately 79% of them seen once. The CDR3 has 15 amino acids. CDR1 and CDR2 from the germline V gene are MNHNS and SASEGT. The germline V and J ends were trimmed by 7 bases and 0 bases, with 10 bases remaining between them. This clonotype originated in a male donor in good health and CMV-seronegative. V gene TRBV6-1 combines with J gene TRBJ2-6; the D is unclear. The sequencing input was PBMCs. In DNA, the CDR3 is TGTGCCAGCACCCCCTACTCCTCTGGGGCCAACGTCCTGACTTTC. Residues: CASTPYSSGANVLTF.